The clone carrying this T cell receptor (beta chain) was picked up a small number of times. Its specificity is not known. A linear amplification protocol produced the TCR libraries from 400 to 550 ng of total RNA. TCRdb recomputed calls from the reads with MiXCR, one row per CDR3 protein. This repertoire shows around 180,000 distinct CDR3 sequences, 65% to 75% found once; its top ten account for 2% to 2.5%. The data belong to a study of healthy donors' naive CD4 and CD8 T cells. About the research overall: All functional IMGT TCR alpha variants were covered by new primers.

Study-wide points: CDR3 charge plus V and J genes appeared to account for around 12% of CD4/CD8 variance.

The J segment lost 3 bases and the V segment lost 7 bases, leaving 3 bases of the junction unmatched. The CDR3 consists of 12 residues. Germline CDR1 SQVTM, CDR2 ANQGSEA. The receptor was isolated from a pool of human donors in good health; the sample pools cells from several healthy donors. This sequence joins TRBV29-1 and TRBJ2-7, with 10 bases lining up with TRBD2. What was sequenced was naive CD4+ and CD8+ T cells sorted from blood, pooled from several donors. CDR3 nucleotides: TGCAGCGCTAGACTAGCGGGCTACGAGCAGTACTTC. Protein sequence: CSARLAGYEQYF.